This entry features one TCR beta chain sequence. Its antigen is undetermined. A much larger clone differs by one base, so this may be a read error. These data are taken from a study of tumor-infiltrating lymphocytes in primary liver carcinoma. About the research overall: T1-T3 N0M0 was the stage of the tumors, which were about 4.2 to 10 cm across.

V lost 7 bases to trimming and J lost 2 bases; unmatched junction nucleotides: 10. The germline CDR1 and CDR2 sequences are SQVTM and ANQGSEA. This CDR3 comprises 15 residues. Study-wide results and limits: Compared with blood, tumor repertoires held significantly more in their top 250 clones. The bulk unsorted samples meant that CD4+ and CD8+ repertoires went uncompared.

The input was around 530 ng total RNA; TCR beta cDNA was made from it with a constant-region primer. Libraries for TCR beta were built through three nested multiplex PCR rounds, which together made up a slightly modified ARM-PCR procedure. TRBV1-TRBV30 forward primers and a C-beta reverse primer were used in the first two PCR rounds, which each ran for about 10 cycles. TCRdb called the multiplex PCR reads again in MiXCR, with one record for every CDR3 protein. The sample holds fewer than 250,000 distinct CDR3 sequences, about 65% seen once. The authors took blood RNA from unsorted whole blood and also extracted germline DNA.

The chain joins TRBV29-1 to TRBJ2-7; 11 nucleotides line up with TRBD2. The sequenced sample consisted of peripheral blood. This TCR derives from a woman aged 60-75 years with primary liver carcinoma and hepatitis B virus infection. CDR3 coding DNA: TGCAGCGCTGGGAATAGCGGGAGGGGGGCCTACGAGCAGTACTTC. Translation: CSAGNSGRGAYEQYF.